These T cell receptor beta chains were read from a single sample in a study of neoadjuvant anti-PD-1 for oral cavity cancer. Generated by immunoSEQ multiplex PCR, the TCRdb table keeps only in-frame clones and is missing some. The profile shows some 13,000 clones, around 74% of them singletons. The input for sequencing was PBMCs, taken after nivolumab (anti-PD-1) treatment. The source of these receptors is a person aged 40 to 85 with oral cavity squamous cell carcinoma. Each CDR3 is given with its conserved first and last residue. D genes are given only for firm matches. Part of the rows lack a size; the others show once, few, many or a class for expanded clones.

clone_size | j_call | v_call | d_call | cdr3_aa | cdr3_nt
once | TRBJ2-1 | TRBV5-1 | - | CASSLDLGTRNEQFF | TGCGCCAGCAGCTTGGATCTGGGGACGAGGAATGAGCAGTTCTTC
- | TRBJ2-4 | TRBV6-5 | - | CASSYFGIGPQYF | TGTGCCAGCAGTTACTTTGGGATCGGGCCTCAGTACTTC
few | TRBJ1-1 | TRBV6-5 | - | CASWGSVNTEAFF | TGTGCCAGCTGGGGCTCGGTGAACACTGAAGCTTTCTTT
- | TRBJ2-7 | TRBV6-5 | TRBD2 | CASSYSGLAGAYEQYF | TGTGCCAGCAGTTACTCGGGTCTAGCGGGAGCCTACGAGCAGTACTTC
- | TRBJ2-1 | TRBV7-6 | - | CASSSGTEQFF | TGTGCCAGCAGCTCCGGGACAGAGCAGTTCTTC
few | TRBJ2-4 | TRBV4-1 | TRBD2 | CASSQDSTSQNIQYF | TGCGCCAGCAGCCAAGATTCGACTAGCCAAAACATTCAGTACTTC
- | TRBJ1-5 | TRBV30 | - | CAWSKDSGNQPQHF | TGTGCCTGGAGTAAAGACAGCGGCAATCAGCCCCAGCATTTT
- | TRBJ2-7 | TRBV15 | TRBD1 | CATSSRDSNYEQYF | TGTGCCACCAGCTCCCGGGACAGTAACTACGAGCAGTACTTC
- | TRBJ2-2 | TRBV25-1 | - | CASSEGYSTGELFF | TGTGCCAGCAGTGAAGGGTATAGCACCGGGGAGCTGTTTTTT
- | TRBJ2-3 | TRBV5-8 | TRBD2 | CASSWWTSGSTDTQYF | TGTGCCAGCAGCTGGTGGACTAGCGGAAGCACAGATACGCAGTATTTT
few | TRBJ2-1 | TRBV9 | - | CASSVGPLGNEQFF | TGTGCCAGCAGCGTAGGACCCCTTGGCAATGAGCAGTTCTTC
- | TRBJ1-2 | TRBV11-2 | - | CASSLVTGQGDYGYTF | TGTGCCAGCAGCTTGGTAACAGGGCAAGGGGACTATGGCTACACCTTC
few | TRBJ1-5 | TRBV30 | - | CAWSGTDTLPQHF | TGTGCCTGGAGTGGGACGGATACTCTGCCCCAGCATTTT
- | TRBJ2-7 | TRBV11-1 | - | CASSLGLAHEQYF | TGTGCCAGCAGCTTAGGGCTAGCTCACGAGCAGTACTTC
- | TRBJ2-7 | TRBV30 | TRBD1 | CACTGQGHEQYF | TGTGCCTGCACAGGACAGGGCCACGAGCAGTACTTC
few | TRBJ2-7 | TRBV10-3 | - | CAISVETTTYEQYF | TGTGCCATCAGTGTTGAGACCACAACCTACGAGCAGTACTTC
once | TRBJ2-3 | TRBV7-3 | - | CASSLVGGLWDTQYF | TGTGCCAGCAGCTTAGTTGGTGGGTTGTGGGATACGCAGTATTTT
- | TRBJ2-5 | TRBV4-1 | - | CASSQFNSGAGETQYF | TGCGCCAGCAGCCAATTTAACTCGGGGGCCGGGGAGACCCAGTACTTC
- | TRBJ1-5 | TRBV6-5 | TRBD1 | CASSPGQGGQPQHF | TGTGCCAGCAGCCCCGGACAGGGTGGCCAGCCCCAGCATTTT
- | TRBJ1-2 | TRBV19 | TRBD1 | CASSSSGGQYSGGYTF | TGTGCCAGTAGCAGCTCCGGGGGACAGTATTCGGGTGGCTACACCTTC
- | TRBJ2-7 | TRBV19 | - | CASSIGRQRTYEQYF | TGTGCCAGTAGTATAGGGAGGCAGCGCACCTACGAGCAGTACTTC
- | TRBJ1-2 | TRBV7-8 | TRBD1 | CASSPGQNYGYTF | TGTGCCAGCAGCCCGGGACAGAACTATGGCTACACCTTC
- | TRBJ1-1 | TRBV7-9 | TRBD1 | CASSSGQDTEAFF | TGTGCCAGCAGCTCTGGACAGGACACTGAAGCTTTCTTT
- | TRBJ2-3 | TRBV29-1 | - | CSVEDGTDTQYF | TGCAGCGTTGAGGACGGCACAGATACGCAGTATTTT
- | TRBJ2-2 | TRBV19 | - | CASRGVWTGELFF | TGTGCCAGTAGGGGGGTCTGGACCGGGGAGCTGTTTTTT
- | TRBJ2-1 | TRBV7-2 | TRBD2 | CASSLEGTSGRFYNEQFF | TGTGCCAGCAGCTTAGAAGGGACTAGCGGGAGGTTCTACAATGAGCAGTTCTTC
- | TRBJ2-3 | TRBV6-6 | - | CASRGGETDTQYF | TGTGCCAGCAGAGGGGGGGAAACAGATACGCAGTATTTT